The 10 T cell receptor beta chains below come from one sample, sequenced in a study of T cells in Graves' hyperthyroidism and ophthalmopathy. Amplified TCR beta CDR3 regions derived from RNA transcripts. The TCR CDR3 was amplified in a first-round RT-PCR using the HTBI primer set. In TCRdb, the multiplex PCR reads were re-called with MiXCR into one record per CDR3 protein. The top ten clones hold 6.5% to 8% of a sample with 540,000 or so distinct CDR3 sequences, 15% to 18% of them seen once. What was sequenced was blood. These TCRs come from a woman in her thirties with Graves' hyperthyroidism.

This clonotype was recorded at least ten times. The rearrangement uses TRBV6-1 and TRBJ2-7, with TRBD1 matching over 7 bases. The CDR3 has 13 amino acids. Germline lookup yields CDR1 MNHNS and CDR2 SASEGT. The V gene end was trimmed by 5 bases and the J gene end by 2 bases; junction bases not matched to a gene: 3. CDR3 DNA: TGTGCCAGCAGTTCCCAGGGGGCCTACGAGCAGTACTTC. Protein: CASSSQGAYEQYF.

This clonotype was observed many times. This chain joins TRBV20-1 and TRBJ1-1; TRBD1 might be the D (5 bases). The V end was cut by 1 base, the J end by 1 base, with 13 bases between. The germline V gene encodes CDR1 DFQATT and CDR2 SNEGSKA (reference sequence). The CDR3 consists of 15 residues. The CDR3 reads CSARVGPGTNTEAFF. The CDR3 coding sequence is TGCAGTGCTAGAGTGGGGCCAGGTACGAACACTGAAGCTTTCTTT.

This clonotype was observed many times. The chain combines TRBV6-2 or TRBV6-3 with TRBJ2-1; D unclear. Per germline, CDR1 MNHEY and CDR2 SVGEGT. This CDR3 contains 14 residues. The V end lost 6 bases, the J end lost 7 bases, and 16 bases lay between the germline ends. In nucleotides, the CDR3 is TGTGCCAGCAGCACCTTACTGCGTTTTAATGAGCAGTTCTTC. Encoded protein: CASSTLLRFNEQFF.

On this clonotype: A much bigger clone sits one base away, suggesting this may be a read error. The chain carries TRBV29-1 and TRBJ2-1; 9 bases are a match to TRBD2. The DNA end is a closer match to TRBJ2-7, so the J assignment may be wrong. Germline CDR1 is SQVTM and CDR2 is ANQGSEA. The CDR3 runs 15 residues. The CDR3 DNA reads TGCAGCGTTGAACCGGGGACTAGCTCCTACAATGAGCAGTACTTC. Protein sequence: CSVEPGTSSYNEQYF.

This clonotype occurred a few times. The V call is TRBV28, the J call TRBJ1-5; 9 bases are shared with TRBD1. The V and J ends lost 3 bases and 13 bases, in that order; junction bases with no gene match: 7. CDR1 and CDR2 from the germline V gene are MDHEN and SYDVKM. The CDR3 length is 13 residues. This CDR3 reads CASSLTGGGIQHF. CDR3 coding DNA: TGTGCCAGCAGTTTGACAGGGGGGGGTATTCAGCATTTT.

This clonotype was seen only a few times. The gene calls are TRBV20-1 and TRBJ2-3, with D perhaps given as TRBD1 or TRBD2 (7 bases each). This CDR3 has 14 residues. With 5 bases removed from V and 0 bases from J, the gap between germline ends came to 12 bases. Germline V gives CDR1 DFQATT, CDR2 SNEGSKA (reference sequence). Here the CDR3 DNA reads TGCAGTGCTGGGACAGCGGGAAGCACAGATACGCAGTATTTT. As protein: CSAGTAGSTDTQYF.

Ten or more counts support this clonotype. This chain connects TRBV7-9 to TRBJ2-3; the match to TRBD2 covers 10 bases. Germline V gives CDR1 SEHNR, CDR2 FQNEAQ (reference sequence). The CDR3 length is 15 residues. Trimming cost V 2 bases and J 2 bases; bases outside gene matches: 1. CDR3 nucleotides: TGTGCCAGCAGCTTACTAGCGGGAGCCACAGATACGCAGTATTTT. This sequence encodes CASSLLAGATDTQYF.

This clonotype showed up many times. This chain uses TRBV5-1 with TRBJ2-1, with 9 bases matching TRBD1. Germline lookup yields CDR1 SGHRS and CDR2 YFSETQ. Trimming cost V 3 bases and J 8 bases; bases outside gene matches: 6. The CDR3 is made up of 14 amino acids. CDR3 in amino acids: CASSSTGGLDEQFF. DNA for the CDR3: TGCGCCAGCAGCTCCACAGGGGGCTTGGATGAGCAGTTCTTC.

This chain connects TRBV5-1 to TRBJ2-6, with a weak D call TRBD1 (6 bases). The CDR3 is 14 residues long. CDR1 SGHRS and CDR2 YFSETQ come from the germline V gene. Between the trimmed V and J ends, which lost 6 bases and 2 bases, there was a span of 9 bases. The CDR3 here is CASKGDPGANVLTF. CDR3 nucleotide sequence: TGCGCCAGCAAGGGGGACCCTGGGGCCAACGTCCTGACTTTC. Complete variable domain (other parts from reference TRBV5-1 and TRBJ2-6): KAGVTQTPRYLIKTRGQQVTLSCSPISGHRSVSWYQQTPGQGLQFLFEYFSETQRNKGNFPGRFSGRQFSNSRSEMNVSTLELGDSALYLCASKGDPGANVLTFGAGSRLTVL.

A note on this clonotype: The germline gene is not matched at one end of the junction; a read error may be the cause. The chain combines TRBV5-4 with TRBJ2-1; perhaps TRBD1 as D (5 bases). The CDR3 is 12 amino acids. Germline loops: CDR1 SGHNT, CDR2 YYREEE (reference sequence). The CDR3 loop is CASSLEDSKQSF. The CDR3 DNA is TGTGCCAGCAGCTTAGAAGACAGTAAGCAGTCCTTC. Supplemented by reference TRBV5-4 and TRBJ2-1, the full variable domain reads ETGVTQSPTHLIKTRGQQVTLRCSSQSGHNTVSWYQQALGQGPQFIFQYYREEENGRGNFPPRFSGLQFPNYSSELNVNALELDDSALYLCASSLEDSKQSFGPGTRLTVL.